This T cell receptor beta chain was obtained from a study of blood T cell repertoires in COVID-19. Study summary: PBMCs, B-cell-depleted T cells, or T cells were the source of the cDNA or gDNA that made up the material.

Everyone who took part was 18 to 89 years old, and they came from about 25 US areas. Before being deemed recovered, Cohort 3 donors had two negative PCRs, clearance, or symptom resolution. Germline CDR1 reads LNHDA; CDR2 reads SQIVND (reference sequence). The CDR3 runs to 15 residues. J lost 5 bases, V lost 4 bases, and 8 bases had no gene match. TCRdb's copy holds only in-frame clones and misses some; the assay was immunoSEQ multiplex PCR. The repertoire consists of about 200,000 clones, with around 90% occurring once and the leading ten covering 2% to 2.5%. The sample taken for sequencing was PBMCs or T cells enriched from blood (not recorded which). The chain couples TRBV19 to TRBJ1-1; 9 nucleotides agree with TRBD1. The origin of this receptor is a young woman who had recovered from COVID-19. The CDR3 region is CASSTRDREGTEAFF. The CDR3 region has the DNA TGTGCCAGTAGTACCCGGGACAGGGAAGGGACTGAAGCTTTCTTT.